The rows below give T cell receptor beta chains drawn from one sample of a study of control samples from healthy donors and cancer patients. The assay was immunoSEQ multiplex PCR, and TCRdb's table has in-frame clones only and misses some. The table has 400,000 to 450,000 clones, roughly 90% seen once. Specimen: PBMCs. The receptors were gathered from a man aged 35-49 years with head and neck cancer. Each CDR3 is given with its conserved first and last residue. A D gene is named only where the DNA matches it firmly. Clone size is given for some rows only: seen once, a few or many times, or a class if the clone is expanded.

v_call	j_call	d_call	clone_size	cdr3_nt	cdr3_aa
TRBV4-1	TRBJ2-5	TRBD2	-	TGCGCCAGCAGGTCGACTAGCGGGGGGGCGTTGGGAGAGACCCAGTACTTC	CASRSTSGGALGETQYF
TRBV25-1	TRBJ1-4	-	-	TGTGCCAGCAGTGATCCCCCGGCTAATGAAAAACTGTTTTTT	CASSDPPANEKLFF
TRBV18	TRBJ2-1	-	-	TGTGCCAGCTCACCACTTGTAAGCTCCTACAATGAGCAGTTCTTC	CASSPLVSSYNEQFF
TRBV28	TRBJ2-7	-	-	TGTGCCAGCTCCCTCGGACTCAGGTACTACGAGCAGTACTTC	CASSLGLRYYEQYF
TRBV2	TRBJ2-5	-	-	TGTGCCAGCACCCGAGGCAGTCAGGAGACCCAGTACTTC	CASTRGSQETQYF
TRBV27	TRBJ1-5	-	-	TGTGCCAGCAGTACCCTCCAGGGCAATCAGCCCCAGCATTTT	CASSTLQGNQPQHF
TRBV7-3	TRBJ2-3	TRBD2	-	TGTGCCAGCAGCCTCCAGCGGGGGGGCCCCGATACGCAGTATTTT	CASSLQRGGPDTQYF
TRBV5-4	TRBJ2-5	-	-	TGTGCCAGCACGCTGGGAGAGCAAGAGACCCAGTACTTC	CASTLGEQETQYF
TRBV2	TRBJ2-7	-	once	TGTGCCAGCCACGGGACCACCTACGAGCAGTACTTC	CASHGTTYEQYF
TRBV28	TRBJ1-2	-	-	TGTGCCAGCAGTTTAGGACAACCTCCCCCATATGGCTACACCTTC	CASSLGQPPPYGYTF
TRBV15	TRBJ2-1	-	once	TGTGCCACCAGCAGAACCGGGACAAGGAGATACAATGAGCAGTTCTTC	CATSRTGTRRYNEQFF
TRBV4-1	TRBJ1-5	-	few	TGCGCCAGCAGCCACGTTATAGGGTCCTCGGACCAGCCCCAGCATTTT	CASSHVIGSSDQPQHF
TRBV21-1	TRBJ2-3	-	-	TGTGCCAGCAGCAAAGTTGCCTGGGGGGACACAGATACGCAGTATTTT	CASSKVAWGDTDTQYF
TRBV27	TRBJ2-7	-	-	TGTGCCAGCAGTTTTGGGGACCCTCTCTACGAGCAGTACTTC	CASSFGDPLYEQYF
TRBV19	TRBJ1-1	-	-	TGTGCCAGTAGTATATCGGGCAGGGGCGGTTTTGAAGCTTTCTTT	CASSISGRGGFEAFF
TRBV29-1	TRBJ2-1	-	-	TGCAGCGTTGAACCCCGTCTTGTACCTAACAATGAGCAGTTCTTC	CSVEPRLVPNNEQFF
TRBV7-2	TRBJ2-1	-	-	TGTGCCAGCAGCTTAGGTCGGGGCGGGGCCACTGCTGAGCAGTTCTTC	CASSLGRGGATAEQFF
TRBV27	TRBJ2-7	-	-	TGTGCCAGCAGTTTATGGACCGGACAGGACCGGGGGAGAGAGCAGTACTTC	CASSLWTGQDRGREQYF
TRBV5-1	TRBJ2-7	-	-	TGCGCCAGCAGCTTGGCCTGGAAGGACTCCTACGAGCAGTACTTC	CASSLAWKDSYEQYF
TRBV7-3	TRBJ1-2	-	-	TGTGCCAGCAGCCCAATGGGGGGGGCCTATGGCTACACCTTC	CASSPMGGAYGYTF
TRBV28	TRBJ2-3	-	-	TGTGCCAGCAGTTATTCTATGGGCACAGATACGCAGTATTTT	CASSYSMGTDTQYF
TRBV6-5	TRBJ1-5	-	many	TGTGCCAGCAGTTATGGGGAAGAGGGCAATCAGCCCCAGCATTTT	CASSYGEEGNQPQHF
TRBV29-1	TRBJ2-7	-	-	TGCAGCGGACAATTGGGTAGCTACGAGCAGTACTTC	CSGQLGSYEQYF
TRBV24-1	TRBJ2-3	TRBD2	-	TGTGCCACCAGTGGTCGGGGGGGAAGAGAAGAGTATTTT	CATSGRGGREEYF
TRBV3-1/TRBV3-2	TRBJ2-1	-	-	TGTGCCAGCAGCCAAGTGGCCGACAGATACAATGAGCAGTTCTTC	CASSQVADRYNEQFF
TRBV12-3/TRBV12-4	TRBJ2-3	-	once	TGTGCCAGCACCAGGCCTGGCACAGATACGCAGTATTTT	CASTRPGTDTQYF
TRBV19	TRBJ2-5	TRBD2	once	TGTGCCAGTAGTTTTGGCGGGGGTGGCGAGACCCAGTACTTC	CASSFGGGGETQYF
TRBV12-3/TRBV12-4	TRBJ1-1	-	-	TGTGCCAGCAGTTTCGGGACGGAAGCTTTCTTT	CASSFGTEAFF
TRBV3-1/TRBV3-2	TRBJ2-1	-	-	TGTGCCAGCAGCCAACGGCACAATGAGCAGTTCTTC	CASSQRHNEQFF
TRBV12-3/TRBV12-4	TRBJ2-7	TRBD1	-	TGTGCCAGCAGTTCGGACAGGGACGAGCAGTACTTC	CASSSDRDEQYF
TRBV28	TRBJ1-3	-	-	TGTGCCAGCAGTACTGGAGGCAGGGGCTCTGGAAACACCATATATTTT	CASSTGGRGSGNTIYF